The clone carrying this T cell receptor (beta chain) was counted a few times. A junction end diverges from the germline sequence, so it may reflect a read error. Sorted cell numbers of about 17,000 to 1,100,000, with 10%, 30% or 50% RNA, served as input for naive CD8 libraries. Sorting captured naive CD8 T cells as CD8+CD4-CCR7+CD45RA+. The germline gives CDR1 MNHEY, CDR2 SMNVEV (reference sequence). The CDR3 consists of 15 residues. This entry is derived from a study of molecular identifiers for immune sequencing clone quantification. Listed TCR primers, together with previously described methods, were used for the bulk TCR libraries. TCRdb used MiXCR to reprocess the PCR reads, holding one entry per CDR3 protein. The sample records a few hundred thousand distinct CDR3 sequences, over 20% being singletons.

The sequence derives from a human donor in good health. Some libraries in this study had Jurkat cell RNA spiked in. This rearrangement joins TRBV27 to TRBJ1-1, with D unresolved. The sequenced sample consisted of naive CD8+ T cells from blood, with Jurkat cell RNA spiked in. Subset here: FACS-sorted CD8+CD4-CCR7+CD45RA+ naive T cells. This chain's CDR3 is CAGSPDDPGWTEAFF. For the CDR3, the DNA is TGTGCCGGCAGTCCTGACGATCCGGGTTGGACTGAAGCTTTCTTT.